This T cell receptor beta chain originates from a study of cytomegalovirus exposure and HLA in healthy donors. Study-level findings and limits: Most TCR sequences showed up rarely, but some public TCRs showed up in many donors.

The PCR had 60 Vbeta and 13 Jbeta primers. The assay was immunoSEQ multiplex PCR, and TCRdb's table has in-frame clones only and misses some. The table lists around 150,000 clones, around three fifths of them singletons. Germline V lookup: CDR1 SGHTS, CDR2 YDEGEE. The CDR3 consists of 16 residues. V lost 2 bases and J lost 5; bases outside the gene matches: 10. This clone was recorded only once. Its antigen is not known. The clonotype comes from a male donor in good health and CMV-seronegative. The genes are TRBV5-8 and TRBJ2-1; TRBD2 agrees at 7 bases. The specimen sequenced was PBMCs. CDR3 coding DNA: TGTGCCAGCAGCTTCTTCGGCGGGGGAAAAAACAATGAGCAGTTCTTC. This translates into CASSFFGGGKNNEQFF.